The source of this T cell receptor beta chain is a study of shared clonotypes between healthy human individuals. The V gene lost 2 bases and the J gene lost 7 bases, with 23 bases spanning the gap. The CDR3 length is 18 residues. CDR1 SGHVS and CDR2 FNYEAQ come from the germline V gene. TCRdb keeps only in-frame clones here, not all; method: immunoSEQ multiplex PCR. Of about 1.5 million clones in the sample, around 95% were seen once. The genes are TRBV7-6 and TRBJ1-4, with D unresolved. The specimen sequenced was naive CD4+ T cells sorted from blood. The subset was: CD45RA+ positively selected. This sequence was found in a man aged 30 to 39 in good health. CDR3 nucleotide sequence: TGTGCCAGCAGCTTAACCGTGAAACGGCTTCAAGATGGTGAAAAACTGTTTTTT. Its protein is CASSLTVKRLQDGEKLFF.